The 19 T cell receptor beta chains below all came from one sample that was sequenced in a study of control samples from healthy donors and cancer patients. Using immunoSEQ multiplex PCR, the repertoire was profiled, and TCRdb retains in-frame clones only, with some absent. The data contain around 180,000 clones, 91% of them singletons. Sequences were obtained from blood. The receptors derive from a woman aged 40 to 50 in good health.

The CDR3 DNA reads as TGTGCCAGTCGACTAGCGGTTGCGAACACCGGGGAGCTGTTTTTT. It codes for CASRLAVANTGELFF. The chain employs TRBV14 and TRBJ2-2; 9 bases line up with TRBD2. Germline CDR1 SGHDN, CDR2 FVKESK. The CDR3 length is 15 residues. V shed 9 bases and J 0 bases; nucleotides not matched to a gene: 5.

This chain joins TRBV29-1 and TRBJ1-2; TRBD1 matches 9 bases. The CDR3 totals 12 residues. J lost 3 bases, V lost 5 bases, and 1 base had no gene match. Looked up from germline, CDR1 is SQVTM and CDR2 is ANQGSEA. DNA for the CDR3: TGCAGCGTTCGGGACAGGGACTATGGCTACACCTTC. Protein product: CSVRDRDYGYTF.

This chain connects TRBV19 to TRBJ1-5; the match to TRBD1 covers 7 bases. V gave up 6 bases and J gave up 6 bases; unmatched junction bases: 5. The CDR3 consists of 13 residues. The germline V gene encodes CDR1 LNHDA and CDR2 SQIVND (reference sequence). CDR3 amino acids: CASSTGVVQPQHF. Here the CDR3 DNA reads TGTGCCAGTAGCACAGGGGTAGTTCAGCCCCAGCATTTT.

This clone was counted a few times. The rearrangement joins TRBV2 to TRBJ1-5, with 9 bases lining up with TRBD1. Germline lookup yields CDR1 SNHLY and CDR2 FYNNEI. The trim removed 6 bases at V and 6 bases at J, leaving 3 bases unmatched. The CDR3 has 13 amino acids. CDR3 sequence reads: CASRGTGLQPQHF. DNA for the CDR3: TGTGCCAGCAGAGGGACAGGGCTTCAGCCCCAGCATTTT.

CDR3 bases: TGTGCCAGTAAGATCGGGGGTATGGACACTGAAGCTTTCTTT. Its protein is CASKIGGMDTEAFF. The chain combines TRBV28 with TRBJ1-1; a weak D match, TRBD1 (5 bases). V was cut by 9 bases and J by 3 bases, with 17 bases left in between. The CDR3 length is 14 residues. In germline, CDR1 is MDHEN, CDR2 SYDVKM.

V is TRBV29-1 and J is TRBJ1-1; D unclear. The CDR3 is made up of 11 amino acids. Germline V gives CDR1 SQVTM, CDR2 ANQGSEA. The V end was cut by 2 bases, the J end by 5 bases, with 6 bases between. CDR3 nucleotides: TGCAGCGTTGAATGGGGAACTGAAGCTTTCTTT. It encodes CSVEWGTEAFF. Supplemented by reference TRBV29-1 and TRBJ1-1, the full variable domain reads SAVISQKPSRDICQRGTSLTIQCQVDSQVTMMFWYRQQPGQSLTLIATANQGSEATYESGFVIDKFPISRPNLTFSTLTVSNMSPEDSSIYLCSVEWGTEAFFGQGTRLTVV.

V and J are TRBV11-2 and TRBJ1-2; D unclear. Germline lookup yields CDR1 SGHAT and CDR2 FQNNGV. V gave up 4 bases and J gave up 13 bases, with 19 bases separating them. The length of the CDR3 is 13 residues. This CDR3 is CASSSTPNSRSTF. Here the CDR3 DNA reads TGTGCCAGCAGCTCGACCCCGAACAGTCGCTCCACCTTC.

The J gene is TRBJ2-5, the V gene TRBV18; 8 bases match TRBD2. V lost 2 bases and J lost 5; bases outside the gene matches: 7. The germline CDR1 and CDR2 sequences are KGHSH and LQKENI. The CDR3 has 15 amino acids. The CDR3 nucleotides read TGTGCCAGCTCACCAACGGGAGGGGTCCAGGAGACCCAGTACTTC. Its protein product is CASSPTGGVQETQYF.

The V call is TRBV7-2, the J call TRBJ2-3, with D perhaps assigned TRBD1 or TRBD2 (5 bases each). Germline V gene lookup returns CDR1 SGHTA and CDR2 FQGNSA. The CDR3 sequence is 15 residues long. The V and J ends lost 5 bases and 1 base respectively, with 13 bases between them. Written as DNA, the CDR3 is TGTGCCAGCAGCCCGGGACCCACGCGCACAGATACGCAGTATTTT. Translation gives CASSPGPTRTDTQYF.

This sequence joins TRBV24-1 and TRBJ2-1; possible D gene TRBD2, 6 bases. V dropped 9 bases and J dropped 0 bases, with 14 bases sitting between them. Germline CDR1 is KGHDR and CDR2 is SFDVKD. The length of the CDR3 is 15 residues. For the CDR3, the DNA is TGTGCCACCCCTAGCGCGGCCCGCTCCTACAATGAGCAGTTCTTC. Protein product: CATPSAARSYNEQFF.

This clone was seen once. The chain combines TRBV28 with TRBJ1-2, with TRBD1 as a possible D gene (5 bases). V was shortened by 5 bases and J by 5 bases, with 9 bases between the two germline ends. This CDR3 contains 12 residues. Germline CDR1 and CDR2: MDHEN and SYDVKM. The CDR3 DNA sequence: TGTGCCAGCAGTCGGGGCGTTTATGGCTACACCTTC. Encoded protein: CASSRGVYGYTF.

This chain uses TRBV6-5 with TRBJ1-6, with TRBD1 as a possible D gene (5 bases). The CDR3 extends over 15 amino acids. The germline V and J ends were trimmed by 4 bases and 0 bases, with 7 bases remaining between them. Germline V lookup: CDR1 MNHEY, CDR2 SVGAGI. CDR3 in DNA: TGTGCCAGCAGTTCTGGGGGCTCCTATAATTCACCCCTCCACTTT. Amino acids: CASSSGGSYNSPLHF.

The chain is built from TRBV6-5 and TRBJ2-7; the match to TRBD1 covers 9 bases. Trimming at V came to 11 bases and at J to 2 bases, leaving 7 bases not matched to a gene. The germline CDR1 and CDR2 sequences are MNHEY and SVGAGI. This CDR3 is built from 13 residues. CDR3 protein: CAATGTGPYEQYF. The CDR3, as DNA: TGTGCCGCTACCGGGACAGGGCCCTACGAGCAGTACTTC.

The chain couples TRBV5-1 to TRBJ1-1, with a possible D match to TRBD1 (5 bases). Germline V gene data show CDR1 as SGHRS and CDR2 as YFSETQ. V was cut by 0 bases and J by 1 base, with 19 bases left in between. CDR3 length: 18 amino acids. The CDR3 reads CASSLVGGQGFGNTEAFF. The CDR3 DNA follows: TGCGCCAGCAGCTTGGTAGGTGGCCAGGGATTTGGGAACACTGAAGCTTTCTTT.

The CDR3, as DNA: TGTGCCAGTAGTATGAACAGGGAAGGGGAGACCCAGTACTTC. This encodes CASSMNREGETQYF. The chain carries TRBV19 and TRBJ2-5; maybe TRBD1 (6 bases). The CDR3 sequence is 14 residues long. The V gene lost 3 bases and the J gene lost 5 bases, with 13 bases spanning the gap. Germline CDR1 and CDR2: LNHDA and SQIVND (reference sequence).

This clone was seen a single time. The chain is built from TRBV7-9 and TRBJ1-3; 7 bases match TRBD1. The CDR3 consists of 11 residues. CDR1 is SEHNR, CDR2 FQNEAQ, per germline (reference sequence). Written as DNA, the CDR3 is TGTGCACAGGGGTTCGGAAACACCATATATTTT. This translates into CAQGFGNTIYF.

V usage is TRBV12-5 and J usage is TRBJ2-2; perhaps D is TRBD1 or TRBD2 (6 bases each). Deletions cut 3 bases from V and 0 bases from J, with 14 bases between. This CDR3 has 17 amino acids. Germline loops: CDR1 LGHNT, CDR2 FRNRAP. The CDR3 here is CASGFTTGATNTGELFF. The DNA of the CDR3 is TGTGCTAGTGGTTTCACTACGGGGGCTACGAACACCGGGGAGCTGTTTTTT.

The V and J genes are TRBV5-6 and TRBJ1-1; no firm D call. The CDR3 spans 13 residues. Germline CDR1 SGHDT, CDR2 YYEEEE. V gave up 1 base and J gave up 5 bases, with 9 bases separating them. DNA for the CDR3: TGTGCCAGCAGCTTGCTGGCTGGGACTGAAGCTTTCTTT. Amino acid sequence: CASSLLAGTEAFF. The full variable domain, rest sourced from reference TRBV5-6 and TRBJ1-1, is DAGVTQSPTHLIKTRGQQVTLRCSPKSGHDTVSWYQQALGQGPQFIFQYYEEEERQRGNFPDRFSGHQFPNYSSELNVNALLLGDSALYLCASSLLAGTEAFFGQGTRLTVV.

The rearrangement links TRBV25-1 to TRBJ2-7; 8 positions agree with TRBD2. This CDR3 spans 13 amino acids. The V gene end was trimmed by 2 bases and the J gene end by 6 bases; junction bases not matched to a gene: 3. CDR1 is MGHDK, CDR2 SYGVNS, per germline. The CDR3 here is CASSESGGFEQYF. CDR3 DNA: TGTGCCAGCAGTGAAAGCGGGGGATTCGAGCAGTACTTC.